This is a list of T cell receptor beta chains from one sample in a study of regulatory T cells in long-lasting Graves disease. TCRdb fed the multiplex PCR reads into MiXCR, producing one record per CDR3 protein. The sample yields under 400,000 distinct CDR3 sequences, 16% seen once. This sample also belongs to another study, concerning T cells in Graves' hyperthyroidism and ophthalmopathy.

Sequenced material: peripheral blood mononuclear cells (PBMCs), taken at new diagnosis, from a patient treated with antithyroid drugs. Receptors originate from a man aged 35 to 55 with Graves disease. Both conserved end residues are trimmed from each CDR3.

length,J,V,CDR3
15,TRBJ2-3,TRBV4-2,ASSQDSRGGGSDTQY
10,TRBJ1-1,TRBV6-1,ATPGGGREAF
13,TRBJ2-6,TRBV28,ASSSGGAGANVLT
12,TRBJ2-5,TRBV7-2,ASTRRGTPVSQY
13,TRBJ2-7,TRBV2,ASRPGQGAFYEQY
11,TRBJ2-5,TRBV20-1,STLDRAGETQY
12,TRBJ1-1,TRBV5-1,ASISGLGDTEAF
12,TRBJ1-3,TRBV7-2,ASRPTGIGNTIY
9,TRBJ2-7,TRBV30,AGGVAYEQY
13,TRBJ2-2,TRBV5-4,ASSLGGGDTGELF
12,TRBJ1-6,TRBV3-1,ASSQEGEYSPLH
10,TRBJ1-2,TRBV6-1,ASRKTGDVYT
11,TRBJ2-1,TRBV28,ASSLWSGNEQF
13,TRBJ2-3,TRBV19,ASSRFSGGGDTQY
13,TRBJ2-1,TRBV4-3,ASSRSGGQRNEQF
14,TRBJ2-7,TRBV9,ASSVAGQGLVYEQY